This TCR beta chain was identified in a study of blood T cells in healthy people across ages. Study-wide points: Estimates of diversity drawn from one million T cells were considered underestimates.

J gave up 8 bases and V 6 bases, and 7 bases lay outside the gene matches. CDR3 length: 14 residues. Germline CDR1 reads LGHNT; CDR2 reads FRNRAP. Points on this clonotype: The antigen remains undetermined.

Sample-barcoded 5' priming and a J-beta primer mix drove a second PCR of about 6 to 12 cycles. MiXCR, run by TCRdb on the 5' RACE reads, gives a single entry per CDR3 protein. Altogether around 800,000 distinct CDR3 sequences are present, about 55% being singletons, with the ten largest covering under 50%. Sequenced material: blood. The chain employs TRBV12-5 and TRBJ2-3; 11 nucleotides match TRBD2. The source of this sequence is a man older than 75 in good health. The CDR3 loop reads CASGTSGTHGTQYF. In nucleotides, the CDR3 is TGTGCTAGTGGGACTAGCGGGACGCACGGTACGCAGTATTTT.